This TCR beta chain was sequenced for a study of blood T cells in healthy people across ages. Study details: In model experiments, template switching was able to capture about one barcoded beta molecule for every two T cells that were present.

Trimming took off 0 bases at V and 2 bases at J, with 8 bases between the two ends. There are 16 residues in the CDR3. Germline CDR1 reads LGHNA; CDR2 reads YNFKEQ. The sample holds a few counts of this clonotype. Alongside a J-beta primer mix, a sample-barcoded 5' primer served in a second PCR lasting roughly 7 to 12 cycles. Each CDR3 protein is one row after TCRdb ran MiXCR on the 5' RACE reads. This table holds about 830,000 distinct CDR3 sequences, around two thirds found once. The chain links TRBV4-2 to TRBJ2-6, with a tentative D call TRBD1 (5 bases). The TCR sequence derives from a man younger than 45 in good health. Sequenced input: blood. CDR3 sequence: CASSQDIGAGANVLTF. CDR3 DNA sequence: TGTGCCAGCAGCCAAGATATAGGGGCTGGGGCCAACGTCCTGACTTTC.